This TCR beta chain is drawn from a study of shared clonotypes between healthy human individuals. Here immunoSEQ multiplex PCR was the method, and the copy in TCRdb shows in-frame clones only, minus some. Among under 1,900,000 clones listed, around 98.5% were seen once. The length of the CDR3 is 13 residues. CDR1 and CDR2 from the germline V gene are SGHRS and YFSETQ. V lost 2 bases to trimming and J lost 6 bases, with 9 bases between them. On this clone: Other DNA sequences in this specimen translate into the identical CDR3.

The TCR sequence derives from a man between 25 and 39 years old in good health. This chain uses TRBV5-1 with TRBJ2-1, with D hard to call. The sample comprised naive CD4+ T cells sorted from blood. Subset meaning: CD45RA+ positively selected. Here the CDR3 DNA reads TGCGCCAGCAGCTTAGGCACAGTCAATGAGCAGTTCTTC. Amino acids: CASSLGTVNEQFF.